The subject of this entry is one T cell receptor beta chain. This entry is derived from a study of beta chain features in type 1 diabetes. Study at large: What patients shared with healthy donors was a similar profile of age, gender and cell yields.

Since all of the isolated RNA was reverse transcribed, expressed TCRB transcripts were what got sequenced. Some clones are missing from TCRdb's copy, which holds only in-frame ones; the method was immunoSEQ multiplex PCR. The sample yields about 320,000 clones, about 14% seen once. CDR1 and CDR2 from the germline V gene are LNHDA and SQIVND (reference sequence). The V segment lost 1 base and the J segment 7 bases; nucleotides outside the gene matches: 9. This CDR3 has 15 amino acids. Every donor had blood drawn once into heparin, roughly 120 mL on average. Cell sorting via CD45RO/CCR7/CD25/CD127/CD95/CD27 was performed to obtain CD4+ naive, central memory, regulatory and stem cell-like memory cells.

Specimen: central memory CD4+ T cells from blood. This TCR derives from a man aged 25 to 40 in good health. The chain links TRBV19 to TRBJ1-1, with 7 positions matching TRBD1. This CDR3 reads CASSIGRQGDGEAFF. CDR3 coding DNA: TGTGCCAGTAGTATAGGGCGACAGGGTGACGGTGAAGCTTTCTTT.